This is a list of T cell receptor beta chains from one sample in a study of T cells after yellow fever vaccination. TCRdb reanalysed the 5' RACE reads using MiXCR and keeps one entry per CDR3 protein. The top ten hold roughly 13% of the sample, which has about 550,000 distinct CDR3 sequences, roughly 19% seen once. Material: PBMCs, obtained 15 days after the yellow fever booster vaccination. The receptors shown here come from a young man who received the YFV17D yellow fever vaccine. The CDR3 runs from the conserved cysteine through the conserved F or W. The order of the fields is CDR3 protein, CDR3 DNA, clone size, J gene, D gene, V gene. D genes are given only for firm matches. Part of the rows lack a size; the others show once, few, many or a class for expanded clones.

CDR3aa: CSVADGGELFF
CDR3nt: TGCAGCGTGGCGGATGGCGGGGAGCTGTTTTTT
abundance: .
j_gene: TRBJ2-2
d_gene: .
v_gene: TRBV29-1

CDR3aa: CASRHRDRLNSPLHF
CDR3nt: TGTGCCAGCAGGCACCGGGACAGGCTCAATTCACCCCTCCACTTT
abundance: .
j_gene: TRBJ1-6
d_gene: TRBD1
v_gene: TRBV7-2

CDR3aa: CASRTGTGSYEQYF
CDR3nt: TGTGCCAGCAGAACCGGGACAGGGTCCTACGAGCAGTACTTC
abundance: .
j_gene: TRBJ2-7
d_gene: TRBD1
v_gene: TRBV2

CDR3aa: CASSPPRNEKLFF
CDR3nt: TGTGCCAGCTCACCACCGAGGAATGAAAAACTGTTTTTT
abundance: few
j_gene: TRBJ1-4
d_gene: .
v_gene: TRBV18

CDR3aa: CASSFFTGQVINEKLFF
CDR3nt: TGTGCCAGCAGCTTCTTCACGGGACAGGTGATTAATGAAAAACTGTTTTTT
abundance: .
j_gene: TRBJ1-4
d_gene: TRBD1
v_gene: TRBV5-6

CDR3aa: CSASFGQGTGELFF
CDR3nt: TGCAGTGCTAGCTTTGGACAGGGGACCGGGGAGCTGTTTTTT
abundance: few
j_gene: TRBJ2-2
d_gene: TRBD1
v_gene: TRBV20-1

CDR3aa: CASSLAGPKNNEQFF
CDR3nt: TGTGCCAGCAGCTTAGCAGGACCAAAGAACAATGAGCAGTTCTTC
abundance: few
j_gene: TRBJ2-1
d_gene: .
v_gene: TRBV7-9

CDR3aa: CSARDRGGYTF
CDR3nt: TGCAGTGCTAGAGACAGGGGAGGCTACACCTTC
abundance: few
j_gene: TRBJ1-2
d_gene: .
v_gene: TRBV20-1

CDR3aa: CAISLRGDTIYF
CDR3nt: TGTGCCATCAGTCTCCGGGGAGACACCATATATTTT
abundance: .
j_gene: TRBJ1-3
d_gene: .
v_gene: TRBV10-3

CDR3aa: CASSLEFSGGDTQYF
CDR3nt: TGTGCCAGCAGCTTAGAGTTTTCCGGGGGAGATACGCAGTATTTT
abundance: .
j_gene: TRBJ2-3
d_gene: .
v_gene: TRBV7-2

CDR3aa: CASSLPLGRGVSGANVLTF
CDR3nt: TGTGCCAGCAGTTTACCTCTAGGCAGGGGGGTCTCTGGGGCCAACGTCCTGACTTTC
abundance: .
j_gene: TRBJ2-6
d_gene: .
v_gene: TRBV12-3/TRBV12-4

CDR3aa: CASSYGFRGPPQHF
CDR3nt: TGTGCCAGCAGTTACGGGTTTAGGGGTCCGCCCCAGCATTTT
abundance: few
j_gene: TRBJ1-5
d_gene: .
v_gene: TRBV6-2/TRBV6-3

CDR3aa: CASSVWAGDTGELFF
CDR3nt: TGTGCCAGCAGCGTATGGGCGGGAGACACCGGGGAGCTGTTTTTT
abundance: .
j_gene: TRBJ2-2
d_gene: TRBD2
v_gene: TRBV9

CDR3aa: CAIGTAREKLFF
CDR3nt: TGTGCCATCGGGACAGCTCGTGAAAAACTGTTTTTT
abundance: .
j_gene: TRBJ1-4
d_gene: TRBD1
v_gene: TRBV10-3

CDR3aa: CATSDSYSNQPQHF
CDR3nt: TGTGCCACCAGTGATTCGTATAGCAATCAGCCCCAGCATTTT
abundance: few
j_gene: TRBJ1-5
d_gene: .
v_gene: TRBV24-1

CDR3aa: CASSYNDRMGGYTF
CDR3nt: TGCGCCAGCAGCTACAACGACAGGATGGGTGGCTACACCTTC
abundance: many
j_gene: TRBJ1-2
d_gene: .
v_gene: TRBV5-1

CDR3aa: CSARASIHEQFF
CDR3nt: TGCAGTGCTAGGGCTAGTATCCATGAGCAGTTCTTC
abundance: .
j_gene: TRBJ2-1
d_gene: .
v_gene: TRBV20-1

CDR3aa: CSAPGPRGYEQFF
CDR3nt: TGCAGTGCCCCGGGACCTCGTGGTTATGAGCAGTTCTTC
abundance: .
j_gene: TRBJ2-1
d_gene: .
v_gene: TRBV20-1

CDR3aa: CASSQEPSGRPITGELFF
CDR3nt: TGTGCCAGCAGCCAAGAGCCTAGCGGGAGGCCGATAACCGGGGAGCTGTTTTTT
abundance: .
j_gene: TRBJ2-2
d_gene: TRBD2
v_gene: TRBV4-2

CDR3aa: CAIKVTGAGELFF
CDR3nt: TGTGCCATCAAAGTTACAGGGGCCGGGGAGCTGTTTTTT
abundance: few
j_gene: TRBJ2-2
d_gene: TRBD1
v_gene: TRBV10-3

CDR3aa: CASRNSGSGEQYF
CDR3nt: TGTGCCAGCAGGAATAGCGGATCCGGGGAGCAGTACTTC
abundance: .
j_gene: TRBJ2-7
d_gene: .
v_gene: TRBV25-1

CDR3aa: CSPEEGNPRTDTQYF
CDR3nt: TGCAGTCCCGAAGAGGGCAACCCTCGCACAGATACGCAGTATTTT
abundance: .
j_gene: TRBJ2-3
d_gene: .
v_gene: TRBV20-1

CDR3aa: CASKTPDRVNTGELFF
CDR3nt: TGTGCCAGCAAGACTCCGGACAGGGTTAACACCGGGGAGCTGTTTTTT
abundance: few
j_gene: TRBJ2-2
d_gene: TRBD1
v_gene: TRBV6-2/TRBV6-3

CDR3aa: CASTASAGSSYNEQFF
CDR3nt: TGCGCCAGCACGGCCTCAGCGGGGAGCTCCTACAATGAGCAGTTCTTC
abundance: .
j_gene: TRBJ2-1
d_gene: TRBD2
v_gene: TRBV5-1

CDR3aa: CSALHNLGKETQYF
CDR3nt: TGCAGTGCTCTCCACAACCTTGGGAAAGAGACCCAGTACTTC
abundance: .
j_gene: TRBJ2-5
d_gene: .
v_gene: TRBV20-1

CDR3aa: CASRGGSDTQYF
CDR3nt: TGTGCCAGCCGGGGCGGGTCAGATACGCAGTATTTT
abundance: .
j_gene: TRBJ2-3
d_gene: .
v_gene: TRBV28